This T cell receptor beta chain was captured in a study of T cells generated in artificial thymic organoids (TCRdb year 2017). Notes on the research overall: The study compared TCR alpha and beta CDR3 repertoires of CD8 single positive T cells derived from in vitro artificial thymic organoids with the repertoires of thymic and peripheral blood naive CD8 T cells. The repertoire sequencing data shown were described as representative of three independent experiments.

To note about this clonotype: Its antigen remains unidentified. Nothing much larger sits one base from this clone, and base qualities are not available.

Broad study findings and their caveats: No skewed Valpha or Vbeta usage was observed in organoid-derived T cells, a finding that argues against dominance of unconventional lineages or clonal expansions. Physiological TCR clonotype diversity, comparable to that of thymic and blood naive CD8 T cells, was observed in organoid-derived CD8 single positive T cells.

Inclusive of the bounding cysteine and phenylalanine, the CDR3 is 13 residues long. Only the CDR3 region is kept as DNA, spanning 39 bases read in frame from base 1. V is clipped by 5 bases and J by 4 bases, and the sequence between their germline boundaries is 12 bases long. The germline V gene encodes CDR1 MNHEY and CDR2 SVGEGT. To build artificial thymic organoids, human HSPCs were aggregated with MS5 murine stromal cells transduced with human DLL1, and the aggregates were cultured at an air-liquid interface. FACS-purified CD34+CD3- hematopoietic stem and progenitor cells depleted of residual T cells were used to seed the organoids. The organoids were grown in serum-free RB27 medium, which consisted of RPMI 1640 supplemented with B27, FLT3L, IL-7 and ascorbic acid. Before RNA extraction, CD3+TCRalphabeta+CD8 single positive T cells from organoids and thymus were sorted by FACS. For each sample, total RNA was purified from approximately 40,000 to 200,000 sorted cells using the RNeasy Micro kit, and RNA quality was checked on an Agilent RNA 6000 Nano chip.

TCRalpha and TCRbeta libraries were amplified in separate semi-nested PCR reactions using Advantage 2 and reverse primers located in the TRAC or TRBC constant regions. The amount of total RNA used for first-strand cDNA synthesis ranged from roughly 3.5 to 550 ng. TCR cDNA libraries were generated by 5'-RACE using the SMARTer PCR cDNA Synthesis kit, with a poly-dT primer for first-strand synthesis. Semi-nested constant-region reverse primers carried 5-nucleotide sample-specific barcodes, and products were cleaned with the Zymo DNA Clean and Concentrator-5 kit. Up to ten barcoded samples were pooled, ligated to Illumina adaptors and sequenced on an Illumina MiSeq as 2 x 150 bp paired-end reads. As for how the authors treated the data: After demultiplexing, reads were aligned with BLAT to a custom library containing all human TRAV, TRAJ, TRBV, TRBD and TRBJ combinations from IMGT. The best BLAT hits were picked using pslCDnaFilter (-maxAligns=1, -ignoreIntrons), and custom Perl scripts were used to calculate clonotype frequencies. TCRdb trimmed the raw reads at Q25, called clones with MiXCR and kept productive beta chains. Each CDR3 protein gets just one entry, which takes the most common genes and DNA from the rows behind it. TCRdb's processing, not the study's, gives the V and J calls here. Within this sample are over 7,000 distinct CDR3 sequences, with about 24% of them counted one time only. Jointly, the top ten make up 2.5% to 3.5% of the sample.

The TCR sequence derives from a human donor who gave cord blood stem cells for thymic organoid culture, a cardiac surgery patient who gave postnatal thymus, or a blood donor (not recorded which). Sequencing was done on a sample of naive CD8+ T cells grown in artificial thymic organoids from cord blood stem and progenitor cells. The sample's cell subset or site label is to be understood as: CD3+TCRalphabeta+CD8SP T cells; for blood, CD45RO-CCR7+ naive CD8+ T cells. The chain uses TRBV6-2 or TRBV6-3 and TRBJ2-7; no D gene is confidently identified. For the CDR3, the sequence is CASSPPPRYEQYF. DNA sequence: TGTGCCAGCAGTCCCCCTCCCCGATACGAGCAGTACTTC.